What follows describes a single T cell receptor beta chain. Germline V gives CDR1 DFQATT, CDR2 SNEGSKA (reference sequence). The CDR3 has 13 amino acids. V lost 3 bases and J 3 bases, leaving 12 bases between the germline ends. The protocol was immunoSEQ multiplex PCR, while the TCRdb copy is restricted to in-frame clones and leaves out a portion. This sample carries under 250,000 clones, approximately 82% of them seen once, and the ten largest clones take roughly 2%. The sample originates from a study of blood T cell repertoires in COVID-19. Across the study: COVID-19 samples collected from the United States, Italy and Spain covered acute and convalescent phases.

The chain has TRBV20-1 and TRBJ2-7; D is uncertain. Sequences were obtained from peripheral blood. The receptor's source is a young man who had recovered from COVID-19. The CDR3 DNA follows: TGCAGTGCTAGTGGGCAGGCACGCTACGAGCAGTACTTC. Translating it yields CSASGQARYEQYF.